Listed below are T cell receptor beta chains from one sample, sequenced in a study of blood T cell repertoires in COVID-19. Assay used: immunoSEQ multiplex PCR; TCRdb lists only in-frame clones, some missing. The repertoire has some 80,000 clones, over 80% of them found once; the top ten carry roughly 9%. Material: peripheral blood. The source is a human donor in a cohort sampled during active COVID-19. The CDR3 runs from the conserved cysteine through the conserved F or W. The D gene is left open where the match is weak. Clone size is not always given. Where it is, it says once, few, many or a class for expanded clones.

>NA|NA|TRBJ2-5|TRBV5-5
TGTGCCAGCAGCACGGGGGTAGGGAGACTTAAAGAGACCCAGTACTTC
CASSTGVGRLKETQYF
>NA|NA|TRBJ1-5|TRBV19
TGTGCCAGTAGTATAGAGGGGGCTCGAAGCAATCAGCCCCAGCATTTT
CASSIEGARSNQPQHF
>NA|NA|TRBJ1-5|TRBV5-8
TGTGCCAGCAGCTTGAGGGGTGGGAGCAATCAGCCCCAGCATTTT
CASSLRGGSNQPQHF
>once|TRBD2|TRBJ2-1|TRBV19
TGTGCCAGTAGTGTCTCCCCGGGGGGGTACAATGAGCAGTTCTTC
CASSVSPGGYNEQFF
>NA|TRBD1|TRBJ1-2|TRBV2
TGTGCCATAACCGGGACAGGGAAAAGGGGAAACTATGGCTACACCTTC
CAITGTGKRGNYGYTF
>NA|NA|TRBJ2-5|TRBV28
TGTGCCAGCAGTGGAACCGGGACAACGAAGACCCAGTACTTC
CASSGTGTTKTQYF
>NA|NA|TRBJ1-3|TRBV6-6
TGTGCCAGCAGTTACAGCAGCGCAGGAAACACCATATATTTT
CASSYSSAGNTIYF
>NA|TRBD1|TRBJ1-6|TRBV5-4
TGTGCCAGCAGCAAGACAGGGGGGGATTCACCCCTCCACTTT
CASSKTGGDSPLHF
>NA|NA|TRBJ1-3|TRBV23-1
TGCGCCAGCAGTCAATTGACAGGCCTCTCTGGAAACACCATATATTTT
CASSQLTGLSGNTIYF
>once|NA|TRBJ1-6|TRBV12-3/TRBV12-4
TGTGCCAGCAGTGGACAACTGTCACCCCTCCACTTT
CASSGQLSPLHF
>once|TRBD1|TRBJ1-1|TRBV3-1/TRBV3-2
TGTGCCAGCAGCCACGGACAGGGTGAAGCTTTCTTT
CASSHGQGEAFF
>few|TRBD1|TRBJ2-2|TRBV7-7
TGTGCCAGCAGCCCACAGGGGTCCCCCACCGGGGAGCTGTTTTTT
CASSPQGSPTGELFF
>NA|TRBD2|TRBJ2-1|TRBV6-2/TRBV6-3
TGTGCCAGCAGTGCGCCGCGGGAGTTTAACAATGAGCAGTTCTTC
CASSAPREFNNEQFF
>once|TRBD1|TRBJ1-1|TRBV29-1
TGCAGCGTTGCGACAGGGGGCGAGACTGAAGCTTTCTTT
CSVATGGETEAFF
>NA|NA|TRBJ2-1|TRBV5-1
TGCGCCAGCAGCTTTTCTAGCTCCTACAATGAGCAGTTCTTC
CASSFSSSYNEQFF
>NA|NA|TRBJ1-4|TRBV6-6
TGTGCCAGCAGCCAGGGGTCTGCAACTAATGAAAAACTGTTTTTT
CASSQGSATNEKLFF
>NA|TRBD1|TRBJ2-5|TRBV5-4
TGTGCCAGCAGCCCGGGACAGTCACAAGAGACCCAGTACTTC
CASSPGQSQETQYF
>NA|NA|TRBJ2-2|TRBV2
TGTGCCAGCAGGGCGGGCTCCGGGTTGACCGGGGAGCTGTTTTTT
CASRAGSGLTGELFF
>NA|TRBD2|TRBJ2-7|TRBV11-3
TGTGCCAGCAGCCCCCGGGAGCGGGATAGCTACGAGCAGTACTTC
CASSPRERDSYEQYF
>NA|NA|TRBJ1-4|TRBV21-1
TGTGCCAGCGTTTCCCGGGACAGGGCAGGGAAGGTTAATGAAAAACTGTTTTTT
CASVSRDRAGKVNEKLFF
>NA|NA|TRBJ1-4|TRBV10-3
TGTGCCATCAGCGTCGAACTGGGGGGAAAACTGTTTTTT
CAISVELGGKLFF
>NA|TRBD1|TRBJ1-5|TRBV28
TGTGCCAGCAGTTTCCCCAGGGGGGTGGGTCAGCCCCAGCATTTT
CASSFPRGVGQPQHF
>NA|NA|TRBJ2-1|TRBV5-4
TGTGCCAGCAGCTTGACGGGGAGCTCCTACAATGAGCAGTTCTTC
CASSLTGSSYNEQFF
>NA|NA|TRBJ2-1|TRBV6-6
TGTGCCAGCACAGGGGACTACAATGAGCAGTTCTTC
CASTGDYNEQFF
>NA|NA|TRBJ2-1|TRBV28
TGTGCCAGTAGTGGGAGCGGTTTCTACAATGAGCAGTTCTTC
CASSGSGFYNEQFF
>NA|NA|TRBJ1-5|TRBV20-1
TGCAGTGCTAGTGGGGGGGGAGATAGCAATCAGCCCCAGCATTTT
CSASGGGDSNQPQHF
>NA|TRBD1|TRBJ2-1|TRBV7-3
TGTGCCAGCAGTTTTCGACAGGGGGCCCGCAATGAGCAGTTCTTC
CASSFRQGARNEQFF
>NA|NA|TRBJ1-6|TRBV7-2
TGTGCCAGCAGCTTAACAGGGAACAATTCACCCCTCCACTTT
CASSLTGNNSPLHF